This T cell receptor beta chain was profiled in a study of preoperative IRX-2 immunotherapy in early breast cancer. Sample treatment: preoperative locoregional IRX-2 cytokine immunotherapy. Preoperative locoregional IRX-2 cytokine immunotherapy was tested in the phase Ib source study. TCRdb keeps only in-frame clones here, not all; method: immunoSEQ multiplex PCR. The data show about 26,000 clones, 90% seen once. Sample collection was performed from a patient treated with IRX-2 immunotherapy. The clonotype was recovered from a human donor with breast cancer.

In nucleotides, the CDR3 is TGTGCCAGCAGCCCCGGGGGGGGAGGCACAGATACGCAGTATTTT. This encodes CASSPGGGGTDTQYF. The chain employs TRBV28 and TRBJ2-3, with 8 bases that match TRBD2. Germline trimming cut 6 bases from V and 1 base from J; bases unmatched to any gene: 6. Germline assignment: CDR1 MDHEN and CDR2 SYDVKM. This CDR3 has 15 residues.